Given below is one T cell receptor (beta chain) in context. No antigen is known for it. The germline V gene encodes CDR1 LNHDA and CDR2 SQIVND (reference sequence). The length of the CDR3 is 15 residues. Naive CD8+ T cells had a CD45RO-CCR7+CD27+CD95- phenotype. The data stem from a study of CXCR3-negative and CXCR3-positive naive CD8 T cells. Study conclusions and caveats: TRB CDR3 properties indicated TCR strength, while surface CD5 was similar across naive subsets. Naive cells, whether CXCR3-negative or CXCR3-positive, had similar TRBV-TRBJ usage, while memory cells differed. The study found CXCR3 expression partially decreased after cryopreservation and ran most assays on fresh PBMCs. CXCR3-negative naive cells had less hydrophobic TRB CDR3s than did CXCR3-positive naive cells.

The study made its TRB cDNA libraries by 5' RACE, adding UMI labels. TCRdb re-analyzed the 5' RACE reads; it lists each CDR3 protein once, without DNA. In total, the table holds around 88,000 distinct CDR3 sequences. The TCR sequence derives from a human donor in good health. Some clones in this sample may be carry-over from other donors' samples. Sequencing input: naive CXCR3+ CD8+ T cells from blood. Subset denoted: CD45RO-CCR7+CD27+CD95- naive CD8+ T cells expressing CXCR3 (TNR3+). The chain has TRBV19 and TRBJ2-7; TCRdb outputs TRBD1, but without DNA this stays unchecked. The CDR3 is CASTFSTGGEYEQYF.